The 25 T cell receptor beta chains below were found in one sample sequenced in a study of cytomegalovirus exposure and HLA in healthy donors. With 60 Vbeta and 13 Jbeta primers, the PCR was carried out. Data came from immunoSEQ multiplex PCR; TCRdb stores just in-frame clones and leaves some out. The sample holds 95,000 to 110,000 clones, around 73% seen once. The sequenced sample consisted of PBMCs. These TCRs come from a man aged 25 to 45 in good health and CMV-seronegative.

V gene TRBV2 combines with J gene TRBJ1-1; 11 nucleotides align to TRBD1. The ends lost 7 bases at V and 7 bases at J; junction bases unmatched: 8. Germline V gene sequence: CDR1 SNHLY, CDR2 FYNNEI. The CDR3 is 14 residues long. For the CDR3, the DNA is TGTGCCAGCACCTTGGGACAGGGGGGATATGAAGCTTTCTTT. Translating gives CASTLGQGGYEAFF.

The V gene is TRBV15, the J gene TRBJ1-1; unclear D gene. The CDR3 extends over 14 amino acids. Trimming cost V 0 bases and J 7 bases, with 12 bases left between them. CDR1 LNHNV and CDR2 YYDKDF come from the germline V gene (reference sequence). CDR3 region: CATSRDRGRGEAFF. The CDR3 nucleotides read TGTGCCACCAGCAGAGATCGGGGTAGAGGTGAAGCTTTCTTT.

As to this clone: Given the absence of the conserved phenylalanine or tryptophan at the CDR3 end, a read error is likely. The genes are TRBV7-9 and TRBJ1-4; the D gene is possibly TRBD1 (6 bases). Germline V CDR1 and CDR2: SEHNR, FQNEAQ (reference sequence). CDR3 length: 12 residues. CDR3 nucleotide sequence: TGTGCCAGCGAGGGGGTTGGTGAAAACCTGTTTTCT. As protein: CASEGVGENLFS.

This clone was counted between two and nine times. The rearrangement links TRBV2 to TRBJ1-5; 10 bases agree with TRBD1. The trim removed 4 bases at V and 2 bases at J, leaving 2 bases unmatched. The germline V gene has CDR1 SNHLY and CDR2 FYNNEI. The CDR3 has 15 amino acids. CDR3 in amino acids: CASSVGTGGNQPQHF. The DNA of the CDR3 is TGTGCCAGCAGTGTCGGGACAGGGGGCAATCAGCCCCAGCATTTT.

This chain links TRBV19 with TRBJ1-6; 10 bases line up with TRBD1. From germline, CDR1 is LNHDA and CDR2 SQIVND (reference sequence). Losses at the gene ends were 7 bases for V and 5 bases for J; bases not matched to a gene: 2. This CDR3 has 14 amino acids. CDR3 DNA sequence: TGTGCCAGTACTGACAGGGGGCATAATTCACCCCTCCACTTT. The encoded protein is CASTDRGHNSPLHF.

The V gene is TRBV2, the J gene TRBJ1-2; the D gene is possibly TRBD1 (5 bases). The CDR3 has 12 amino acids. Germline loops: CDR1 SNHLY, CDR2 FYNNEI. Trimming took off 4 bases at V and 5 bases at J, with 8 bases between the two ends. CDR3 nucleotide sequence: TGTGCCAGCAGTGCTAGGGGTTATGGCTACACCTTC. Amino acids: CASSARGYGYTF. The full variable domain, rest sourced from reference TRBV2 and TRBJ1-2, is EPEVTQTPSHQVTQMGQEVILRCVPISNHLYFYWYRQILGQKVEFLVSFYNNEISEKSEIFDDQFSVERPDGSNFTLKIRSTKLEDSAMYFCASSARGYGYTFGSGTRLTVV.

The chain employs TRBV7-3 and TRBJ2-2; D possibly corresponds to TRBD1 (5 bases). Trimming removed 5 bases from V and 1 base from J, with 8 bases in between. This CDR3 contains 14 residues. Germline CDR1 and CDR2: SGHTA and FQGTGA. The CDR3, as DNA: TGTGCCAGCAGCGCAGGACAGAACACCGGGGAGCTGTTTTTT. Protein product: CASSAGQNTGELFF.

The V call is TRBV4-1, the J call TRBJ2-7; D ambiguous. The germline V gene has CDR1 MGHRA and CDR2 YSYEKL. The germline V and J ends were trimmed by 6 bases and 1 base, with 16 bases remaining between them. The CDR3 runs 15 residues. The CDR3 reads CASRRTTDSSYEQYF. Here the CDR3 DNA reads TGCGCCAGCAGAAGAACTACCGACTCATCCTACGAGCAGTACTTC.

This clone was seen a few times. The chain employs TRBV19 and TRBJ2-3, with 12 positions matching TRBD1. Per germline, CDR1 LNHDA and CDR2 SQIVND (reference sequence). J gave up 5 bases and V 1 base, and 13 bases lay outside the gene matches. CDR3 length: 19 amino acids. The CDR3 bases are TGTGCCAGTAGTATAGCTAGTGGCTGGGGACAGGGGGCTGGAGATACGCAGTATTTT. This encodes CASSIASGWGQGAGDTQYF.

The chain is built from TRBV27 and TRBJ2-7; TRBD2 agrees at 8 bases. The CDR3 consists of 14 residues. After removal of 3 bases from V and 3 bases from J, the junction contained 4 bases not matched to a gene. Germline V lookup: CDR1 MNHEY, CDR2 SMNVEV (reference sequence). In DNA, the CDR3 is TGTGCCAGCAGTTTCACAGCGGGGGACTACGAGCAGTACTTC. This translates into CASSFTAGDYEQYF.

The chain is built from TRBV5-1 and TRBJ2-1; 11 nucleotides match TRBD2. The CDR3 totals 17 residues. Per the germline V gene, CDR1 is SGHRS and CDR2 is YFSETQ. V shed 0 bases and J 1 base; nucleotides not matched to a gene: 3. As DNA, the CDR3 is TGCGCCAGCAGCTTGGCTAGCGGGGGGCCATCCTACAATGAGCAGTTCTTC. Translated, it gives CASSLASGGPSYNEQFF.

J is TRBJ2-7 and V is TRBV11-2, with 8 nucleotides matching TRBD1. The CDR3 is 14 residues long. Germline-derived CDR1 and CDR2 are SGHAT and FQNNGV. Trimming took 4 bases from V and 4 from J; bases not matched to a gene: 6. The CDR3 sequence: CASSSTGGRYEQYF. DNA for the CDR3: TGTGCCAGCAGCTCCACAGGGGGAAGATACGAGCAGTACTTC.

V and J are TRBV5-1 and TRBJ2-3; D might be TRBD2 (7 bases). The germline V gene has CDR1 SGHRS and CDR2 YFSETQ. Trimming took off 4 bases at V and 0 bases at J, with 18 bases between the two ends. The CDR3 is made up of 17 amino acids. CDR3 loop: CASSPGLGGGSTDTQYF. The CDR3 region has the DNA TGCGCCAGCAGCCCTGGTTTGGGGGGGGGCAGCACAGATACGCAGTATTTT.

The chain is built from TRBV28 and TRBJ2-7; 7 nucleotides match TRBD2. CDR1 and CDR2 (germline): MDHEN, SYDVKM. The CDR3 covers 14 residues. V lost 7 bases, J lost 4 bases, and 10 bases stayed unmatched. CDR3 region: CASNRRGGGYEQYF. The CDR3 coding sequence is TGTGCCAGCAATCGTAGGGGCGGGGGTTACGAGCAGTACTTC.

The genes are TRBV2 and TRBJ2-7, with 7 bases matching TRBD1. Germline-derived CDR1 and CDR2 are SNHLY and FYNNEI. J lost 4 bases, V lost 8 bases, and 5 bases had no gene match. The CDR3 spans 12 residues. CDR3 region: CASGRQGYEQYF. The CDR3 DNA reads as TGTGCCAGCGGTCGACAGGGTTACGAGCAGTACTTC.

This clone was found a few times. The V and J genes are TRBV5-6 and TRBJ2-3; 11 nucleotides match TRBD2. The CDR3 consists of 16 residues. V was clipped by 0 bases and J by 6 bases; unmatched bases: 6. CDR1 SGHDT and CDR2 YYEEEE come from the germline V gene. The CDR3 nucleotides are TGTGCCAGCAGCTTGGTTAGCGGGGGGGCCGGGGATACGCAGTATTTT. It is translated as CASSLVSGGAGDTQYF.

This chain connects TRBV6-5 to TRBJ1-2, with a weak D call TRBD1 (5 bases). This CDR3 contains 14 residues. Trimming shortened V by 7 bases and J by 2 bases, and 14 bases separated the two germline ends. Germline V CDR1 and CDR2: MNHEY, SVGAGI. CDR3 amino acids: CASNPRRGNYGYTF. CDR3 DNA: TGTGCCAGCAACCCCCGCCGGGGGAACTATGGCTACACCTTC.

V gene TRBV7-6 combines with J gene TRBJ2-7; TRBD1 might be the D (6 bases). V lost 6 bases to trimming and J lost 2 bases, with 11 bases between them. This CDR3 region has 13 residues. Germline CDR1 SGHVS, CDR2 FNYEAQ. The CDR3, as DNA: TGTGCCAGCAGACCGGACAGAACCTACGAGCAGTACTTC. This codes for CASRPDRTYEQYF.

The chain joins TRBV18 to TRBJ1-2; TRBD1 matches 8 bases. The length of the CDR3 is 14 residues. Germline V gene data show CDR1 as KGHSH and CDR2 as LQKENI. Losses at the gene ends were 3 bases for V and 7 bases for J; bases not matched to a gene: 7. CDR3 in amino acids: CASSPDRVAGGYTF. CDR3 nucleotide sequence: TGTGCCAGCTCACCGGACAGGGTAGCGGGTGGCTACACCTTC.

In its sample, this clone was seen a few times. The chain combines TRBV27 with TRBJ2-5; 12 nucleotides match TRBD2. Trimming removed 5 bases from V and 1 base from J; junction bases left unmatched: 11. Germline CDR1 is MNHEY and CDR2 is SMNVEV (reference sequence). The CDR3 loop spans 18 amino acids. The CDR3, as DNA: TGTGCCAGCAGTCGCCGACTAGCGGGGGCTACTGGCCAAGAGACCCAGTACTTC. Protein product: CASSRRLAGATGQETQYF.

The sample holds a few counts of this clone. V is TRBV30 and J is TRBJ2-2, with 12 bases matching TRBD1. V gave up 3 bases and J gave up 7 bases; unmatched junction bases: 6. The CDR3 covers 15 residues. From germline, CDR1 is GTSNPN and CDR2 SVGIG (reference sequence). The chain's CDR3 is CAWSTGTGGGGELFF. CDR3 nucleotides: TGTGCCTGGAGCACCGGGACAGGGGGCGGCGGGGAGCTGTTTTTT.

The chain uses TRBV9 and TRBJ1-1; D is possibly TRBD1 (5 bases). The V and J ends lost 4 bases and 0 bases respectively, with 16 bases between them. From germline, CDR1 is SGDLS and CDR2 YYNGEE. The CDR3 is 16 amino acids. The CDR3 nucleotides read TGTGCCAGCAGCCCCCAGTTGGGGCAGGTGAACACTGAAGCTTTCTTT. It is translated as CASSPQLGQVNTEAFF.

The V gene is TRBV7-9, the J gene TRBJ1-6; D not resolved. V lost 0 bases and J 7 bases, leaving 7 bases between the germline ends. This CDR3 is built from 14 residues. The germline V gene encodes CDR1 SEHNR and CDR2 FQNEAQ (reference sequence). CDR3 in DNA: TGTGCCAGCAGCTTAGCGGCAGGAAATTCACCCCTCCACTTT. Translation gives CASSLAAGNSPLHF.

The chain employs TRBV27 and TRBJ2-2, with a tentative D call TRBD2 (6 bases). CDR3 length: 16 amino acids. V was pared by 5 bases and J by 5 bases, with 18 bases between. The V gene's germline CDR1 is MNHEY and CDR2 SMNVEV (reference sequence). The CDR3 nucleotides read TGTGCCAGCAGTATTATGAGGCAGCGGGTTACCGGGGAGCTGTTTTTT. It translates to CASSIMRQRVTGELFF.

The rearrangement links TRBV9 to TRBJ2-1; 8 nucleotides line up with TRBD1. CDR3 length equals 15 residues. Unmatched junction bases numbered 4, after V lost 3 bases and J lost 2 bases. Germline CDR1 SGDLS, CDR2 YYNGEE. Written as DNA, the CDR3 is TGTGCCAGCAGCGCCTACAGGGGGACCTACAATGAGCAGTTCTTC. It codes for CASSAYRGTYNEQFF.